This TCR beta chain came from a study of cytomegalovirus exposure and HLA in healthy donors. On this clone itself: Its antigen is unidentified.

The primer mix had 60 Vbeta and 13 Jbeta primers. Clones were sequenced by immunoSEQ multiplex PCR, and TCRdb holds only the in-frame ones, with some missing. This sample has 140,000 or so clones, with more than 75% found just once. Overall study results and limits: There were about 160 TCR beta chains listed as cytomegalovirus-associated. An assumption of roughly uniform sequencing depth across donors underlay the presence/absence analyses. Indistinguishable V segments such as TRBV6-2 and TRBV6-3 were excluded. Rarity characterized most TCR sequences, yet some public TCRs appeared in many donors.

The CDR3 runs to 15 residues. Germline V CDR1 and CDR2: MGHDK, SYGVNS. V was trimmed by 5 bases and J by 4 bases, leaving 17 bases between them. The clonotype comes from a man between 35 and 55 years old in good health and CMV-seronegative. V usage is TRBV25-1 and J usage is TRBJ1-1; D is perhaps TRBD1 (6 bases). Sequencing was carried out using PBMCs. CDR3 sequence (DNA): TGTGCCAGCAGTCCCCCTAGGGGGTTGACCACTGAAGCTTTCTTT. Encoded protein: CASSPPRGLTTEAFF.